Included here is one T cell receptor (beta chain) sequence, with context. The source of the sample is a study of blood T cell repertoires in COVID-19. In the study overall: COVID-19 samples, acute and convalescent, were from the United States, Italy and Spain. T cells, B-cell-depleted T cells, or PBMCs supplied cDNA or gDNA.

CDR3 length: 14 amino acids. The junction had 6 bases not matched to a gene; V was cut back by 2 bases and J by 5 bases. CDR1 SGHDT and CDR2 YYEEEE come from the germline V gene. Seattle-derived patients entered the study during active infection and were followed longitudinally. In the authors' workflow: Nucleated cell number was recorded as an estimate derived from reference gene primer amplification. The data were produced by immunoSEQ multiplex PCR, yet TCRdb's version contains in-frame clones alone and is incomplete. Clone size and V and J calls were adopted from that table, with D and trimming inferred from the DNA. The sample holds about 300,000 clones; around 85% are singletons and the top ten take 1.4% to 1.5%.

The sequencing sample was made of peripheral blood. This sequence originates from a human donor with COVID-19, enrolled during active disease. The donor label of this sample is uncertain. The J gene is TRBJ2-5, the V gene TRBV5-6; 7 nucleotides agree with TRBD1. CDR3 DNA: TGTGCCAGCAGCTTACAGGGGATCTGGGAGACCCAGTACTTC. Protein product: CASSLQGIWETQYF.